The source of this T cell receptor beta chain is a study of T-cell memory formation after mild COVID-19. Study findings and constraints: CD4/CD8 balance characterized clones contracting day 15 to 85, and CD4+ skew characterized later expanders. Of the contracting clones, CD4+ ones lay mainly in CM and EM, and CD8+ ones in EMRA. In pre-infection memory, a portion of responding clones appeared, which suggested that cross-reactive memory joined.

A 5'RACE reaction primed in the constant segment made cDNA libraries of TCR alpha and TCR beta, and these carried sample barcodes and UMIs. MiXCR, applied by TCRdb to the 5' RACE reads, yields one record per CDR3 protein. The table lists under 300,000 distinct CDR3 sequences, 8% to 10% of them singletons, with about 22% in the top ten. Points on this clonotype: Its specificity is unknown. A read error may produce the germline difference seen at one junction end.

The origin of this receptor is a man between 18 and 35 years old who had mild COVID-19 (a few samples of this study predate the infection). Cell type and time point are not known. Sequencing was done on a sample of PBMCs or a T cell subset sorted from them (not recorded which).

The CDR3 protein is CASTLLSGANVLTF. The CDR3 DNA reads as TGTGCCAGCACCTTGCTCTCGGGGGCCAACGTCCTGACTTTC. The chain carries TRBV5-5 and TRBJ2-6; D not resolved. Per germline, CDR1 SGHKS and CDR2 YYEKEE (reference sequence). This CDR3 is built from 14 residues.